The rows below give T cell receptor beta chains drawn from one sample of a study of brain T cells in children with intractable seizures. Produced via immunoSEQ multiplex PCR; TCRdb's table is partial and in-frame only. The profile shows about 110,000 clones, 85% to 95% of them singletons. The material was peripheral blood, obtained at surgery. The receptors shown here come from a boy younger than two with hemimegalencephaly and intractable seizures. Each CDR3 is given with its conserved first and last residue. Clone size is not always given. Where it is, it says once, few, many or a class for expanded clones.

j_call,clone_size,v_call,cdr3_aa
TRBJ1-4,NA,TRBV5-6,CASNRGVNEKLFF
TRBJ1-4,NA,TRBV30,CAWSGRAGGNEKLFF
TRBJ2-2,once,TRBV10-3,CAIMGGSTGELFF
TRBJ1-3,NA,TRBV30,CAWRGGPGNTIYF
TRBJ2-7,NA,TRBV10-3,CAISALVNEQYF
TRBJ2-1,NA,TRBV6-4,CASSSQTSGSYNEQFF
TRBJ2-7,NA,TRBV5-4,CASSLGYEQYF
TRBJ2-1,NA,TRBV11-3,CASSPANYNEQFF
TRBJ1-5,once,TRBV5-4,CARLRDSSNQPQHF
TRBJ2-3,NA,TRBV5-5,CASSTPAGGRTDTQYF
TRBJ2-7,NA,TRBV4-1,CASSQELWTGVSYEQYF
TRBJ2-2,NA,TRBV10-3,CAISSGRSQGTGELFF
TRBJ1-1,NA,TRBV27,CASSFPDRGVEAFF
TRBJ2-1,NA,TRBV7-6,CASSLTGHPYNEQFF
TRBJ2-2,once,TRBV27,CASSLGLDTGELFF
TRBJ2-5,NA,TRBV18,CASLRPQETQYF
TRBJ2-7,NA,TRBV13,CASSSSTGAYEQYF
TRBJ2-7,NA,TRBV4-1,CASSLRTYSYEQYF
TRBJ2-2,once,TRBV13,CASSQGPTSGRLGTGELFF
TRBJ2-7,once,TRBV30,CAWRVSGKSEQYF
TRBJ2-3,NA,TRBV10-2,CATTSGSGEDTQYF
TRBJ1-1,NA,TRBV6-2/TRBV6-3,CASSYISAGGPNTEAFF
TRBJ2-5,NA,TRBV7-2,CASSHGQAIGETQYF
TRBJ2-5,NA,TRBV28,CASSLDRQETQYF
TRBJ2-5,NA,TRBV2,CASSALAGQGGQYF
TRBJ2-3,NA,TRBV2,CASGGTGSYTDTQYF
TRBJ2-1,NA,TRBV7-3,CASSPRTSGRPYNEQFF
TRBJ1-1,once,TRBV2,CASRGQNTEAFF
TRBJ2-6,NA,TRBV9,CASSLRWDRGTLSGANVLTF
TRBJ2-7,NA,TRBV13,CASSPTSPGTSGRTDSYEQYF
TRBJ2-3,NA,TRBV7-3,CASSLTNPGGTDTQYF
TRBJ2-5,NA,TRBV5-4,CASSPPGPGETQYF
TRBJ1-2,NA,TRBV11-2,CASSLEWGLIQGIGYTF
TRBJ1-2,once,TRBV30,CAWTCLLNYGYTF
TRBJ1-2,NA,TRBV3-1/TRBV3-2,CASSLVPGPNYGYTF
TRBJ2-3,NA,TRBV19,CASSIGGAPSGDTQYF
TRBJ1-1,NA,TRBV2,CASSGDRGWVEAFF
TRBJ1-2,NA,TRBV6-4,CASSPQGGINYGYTF
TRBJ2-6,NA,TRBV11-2,CASSTSGSSSGANVLTF
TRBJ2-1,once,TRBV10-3,CAISEGTSGSNEQFF
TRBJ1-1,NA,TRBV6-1,CASSEQDRVTEAFF
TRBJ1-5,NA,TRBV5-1,CASSRTGGSNQPQHF
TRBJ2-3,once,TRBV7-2,CASSLAGLASSTDTQYF
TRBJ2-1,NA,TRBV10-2,CASRSSGSRNEQFF
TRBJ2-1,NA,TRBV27,CASSLSSYSEQFF
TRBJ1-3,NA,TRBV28,CASSSLTGEKNTIYF
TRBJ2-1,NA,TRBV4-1,CASSQDLLWGQGFYNEQFF
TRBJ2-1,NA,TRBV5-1,CASSGLAGGPRNEQFF
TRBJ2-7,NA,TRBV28,CASRDSGGSSYEQYF
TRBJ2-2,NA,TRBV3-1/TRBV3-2,CASSQGTSGMGELFF
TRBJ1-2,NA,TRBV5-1,CASSFEGYGYTF
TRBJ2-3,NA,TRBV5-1,CASSWTSTDTQYF
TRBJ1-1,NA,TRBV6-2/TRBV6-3,CASSYRSGRGTEAFF
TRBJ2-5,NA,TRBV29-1,CSVARDNRQETQYF
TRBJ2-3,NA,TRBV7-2,CASSYTAGGSTDTQYF
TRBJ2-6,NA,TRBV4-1,CASSQDIQGGYSGANVLTF
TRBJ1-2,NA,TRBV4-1,CASSAPGQRGYGYTF
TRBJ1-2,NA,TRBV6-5,CASSYSSGGDGYTF
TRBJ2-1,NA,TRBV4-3,CASPDGVLNEQFF